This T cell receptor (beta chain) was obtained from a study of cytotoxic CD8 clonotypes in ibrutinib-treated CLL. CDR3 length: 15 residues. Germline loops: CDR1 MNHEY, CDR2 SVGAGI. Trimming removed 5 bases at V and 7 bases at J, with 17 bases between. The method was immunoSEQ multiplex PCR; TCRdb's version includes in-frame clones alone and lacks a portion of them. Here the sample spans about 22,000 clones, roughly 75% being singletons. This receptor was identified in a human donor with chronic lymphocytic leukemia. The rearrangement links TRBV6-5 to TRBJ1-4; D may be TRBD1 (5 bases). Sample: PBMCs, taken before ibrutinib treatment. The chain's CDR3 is CASSQSGTIGEKLFF. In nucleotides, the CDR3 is TGTGCCAGCAGTCAATCCGGGACGATTGGTGAAAAACTGTTTTTT.